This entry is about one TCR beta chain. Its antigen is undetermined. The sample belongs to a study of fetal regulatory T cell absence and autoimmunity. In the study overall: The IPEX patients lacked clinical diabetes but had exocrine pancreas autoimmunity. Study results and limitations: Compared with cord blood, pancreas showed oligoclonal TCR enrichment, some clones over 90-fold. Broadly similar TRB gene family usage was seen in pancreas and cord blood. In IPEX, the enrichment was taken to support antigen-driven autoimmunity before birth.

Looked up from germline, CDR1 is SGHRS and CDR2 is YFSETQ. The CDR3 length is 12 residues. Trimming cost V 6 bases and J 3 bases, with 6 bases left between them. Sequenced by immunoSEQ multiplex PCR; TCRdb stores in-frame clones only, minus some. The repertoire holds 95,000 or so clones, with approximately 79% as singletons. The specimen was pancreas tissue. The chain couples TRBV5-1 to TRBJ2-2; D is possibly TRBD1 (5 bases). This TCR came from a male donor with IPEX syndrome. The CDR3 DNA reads TGCGCCAGCACCAGGGACACCGGGGAGCTGTTTTTT. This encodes CASTRDTGELFF. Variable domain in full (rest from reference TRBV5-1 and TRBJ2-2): KAGVTQTPRYLIKTRGQQVTLSCSPISGHRSVSWYQQTPGQGLQFLFEYFSETQRNKGNFPGRFSGRQFSNSRSEMNVSTLELGDSALYLCASTRDTGELFFGEGSRLTVL.